The T cell receptor beta chain described here comes from a study of shared clonotypes between healthy human individuals. Profiling relied on immunoSEQ multiplex PCR, and the TCRdb table lists in-frame clones only, not all of them. This table has 490,000 or so clones, roughly 85% appearing once. The V gene end was trimmed by 6 bases and the J gene end by 13 bases; junction bases not matched to a gene: 3. The CDR3 length is 11 residues. Germline V lookup: CDR1 MDHEN, CDR2 SYDVKM. The specimen sequenced was PBMCs. The rearrangement joins TRBV28 to TRBJ2-2, with 9 nucleotides matching TRBD1. The receptor was isolated from a woman in her thirties or forties in good health. Some clones in this sample may be carry-over from other donors' samples. The chain's CDR3 is CASRGQGPLFF. In nucleotides, the CDR3 is TGTGCCAGCAGGGGACAGGGACCGCTGTTTTTT.